This T cell receptor beta chain was identified during a study of blood T cell repertoires in COVID-19. Across about two dozen US areas, participants ranged in age from roughly 18 to 95 years. Cohort placement rested on clinical history that participants reported themselves. A few counts support this clone. The CDR3 totals 14 residues. Per germline, CDR1 MNHEY and CDR2 SMNVEV (reference sequence). V gave up 2 bases and J gave up 6 bases; unmatched junction bases: 6. Clones were read by immunoSEQ multiplex PCR, and TCRdb kept only the in-frame ones, dropping some. The sample holds fewer than 350,000 clones; 88% are singletons and the top ten take 0.85% to 1.3%.

The rearrangement joins TRBV27 to TRBJ2-5, with 7 bases that match TRBD2. Material for sequencing was PBMCs or T cells enriched from blood (not recorded which). The sequence derives from a woman in her 30s who had been exposed to COVID-19. The CDR3 bases are TGTGCCAGCAGTTTAGAAGCGGGGCCGAAGACCCAGTACTTC. Protein: CASSLEAGPKTQYF.